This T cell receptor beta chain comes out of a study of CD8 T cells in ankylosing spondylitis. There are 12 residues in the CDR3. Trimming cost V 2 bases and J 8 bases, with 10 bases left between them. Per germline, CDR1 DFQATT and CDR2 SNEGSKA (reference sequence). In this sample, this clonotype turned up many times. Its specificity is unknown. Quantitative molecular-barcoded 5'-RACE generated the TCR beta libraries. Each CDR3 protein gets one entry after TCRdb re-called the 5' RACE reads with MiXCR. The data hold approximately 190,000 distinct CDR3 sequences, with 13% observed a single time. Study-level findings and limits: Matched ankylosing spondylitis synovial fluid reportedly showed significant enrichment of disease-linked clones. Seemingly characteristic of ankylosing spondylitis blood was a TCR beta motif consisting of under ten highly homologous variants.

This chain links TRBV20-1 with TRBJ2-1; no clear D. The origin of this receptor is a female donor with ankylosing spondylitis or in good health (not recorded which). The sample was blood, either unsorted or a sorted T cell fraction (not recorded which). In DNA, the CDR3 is TGCAGTGCTAGAAGGCCTTGGGATGAGCAGTTCTTC. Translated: CSARRPWDEQFF.